This TCR beta chain was sequenced for a study of T cell repertoires in cytomegalovirus infection. Notes on the study in general: CMV-specific TCR beta clonotypes restricted by HLA-C dominated the ex vivo response.

TCRdb re-derived calls from the reads in MiXCR, one entry per CDR3 protein. The table records approximately 910,000 distinct CDR3 sequences, about a third of them present only once. This clonotype was observed a handful of times. Antigen: not known. Germline CDR1 SGHVS, CDR2 FNYEAQ. The J segment lost 6 bases and the V segment lost 5 bases, leaving 4 bases of the junction unmatched. The CDR3 covers 13 residues. The origin of this receptor is a human donor in good health (CMV status not recorded). Some clones in this sample may be carry-over from other donors' samples. This chain uses TRBV7-6 with TRBJ2-7; 10 nucleotides line up with TRBD1. This specimen consisted of cultured CD8+ T cells from PBMCs, obtained from culture after CMV antigen stimulation. The CDR3 sequence is CASSRDRGGEQYF. The CDR3 nucleotides read TGTGCCAGCAGCCGGGACAGGGGAGGCGAGCAGTACTTC.